Listed below are T cell receptor beta chains from one sample, sequenced in a study of blood T cell repertoires in COVID-19. Some clones are missing from TCRdb's copy, which holds only in-frame ones; the method was immunoSEQ multiplex PCR. The repertoire holds roughly 140,000 clones, 70% to 90% seen once, with about 3.2% in the top ten. Sequenced input: peripheral blood. The receptor set was obtained from a man aged 45-60 years with acute or convalescent COVID-19. The CDR3 runs from the conserved cysteine through the conserved F or W. Fields, in order: J gene, V gene, clone size, D gene, CDR3 protein, CDR3 DNA. A D gene is named only where the DNA matches it firmly. Clone size, where shown, is once, few, many, or a class for clones that have expanded.

>TRBJ2-1|TRBV9|.|TRBD1
CASSVGAGGAYNEQFF
TGTGCCAGCAGCGTAGGGGCAGGGGGCGCTTACAATGAGCAGTTCTTC
>TRBJ1-2|TRBV7-2|.|.
CASSLSGLGDNYGYTF
TGTGCCAGCAGCTTATCCGGGTTGGGAGATAACTATGGCTACACCTTC
>TRBJ1-1|TRBV19|.|TRBD1
CASSPTGGLEAFF
TGTGCCAGTAGCCCTACAGGGGGTCTTGAAGCTTTCTTT
>TRBJ1-2|TRBV6-5|.|TRBD1
CASSSPGTANYGYTF
TGTGCCAGCAGTAGTCCCGGGACAGCTAACTATGGCTACACCTTC
>TRBJ2-2|TRBV19|.|.
CASSIKNTGELFF
TGTGCCAGTAGTATCAAGAACACCGGGGAGCTGTTTTTT
>TRBJ1-4|TRBV9|.|TRBD1
CASSTTGGREKLFF
TGTGCCAGCAGCACTACAGGGGGACGGGAAAAACTGTTTTTT
>TRBJ2-6|TRBV27|.|.
CASSPGQLRSGANVLTF
TGTGCCAGCAGTCCCGGACAGCTCCGCTCTGGGGCCAACGTCCTGACTTTC
>TRBJ1-1|TRBV5-1|.|TRBD1
CASSLAITGGNTEAFF
TGCGCCAGCAGCTTGGCCATTACAGGGGGGAACACTGAAGCTTTCTTT
>TRBJ1-2|TRBV27|.|.
CASTKSGSLGYTF
TGTGCCAGCACCAAAAGCGGGTCCCTCGGCTACACCTTC
>TRBJ2-5|TRBV27|.|.
CASSWGVGETQYF
TGTGCCAGCAGTTGGGGCGTTGGGGAGACCCAGTACTTC
>TRBJ2-2|TRBV10-2|.|.
CASREGQNTGELFF
TGCGCCAGCCGGGAAGGTCAGAACACCGGGGAGCTGTTTTTT
>TRBJ1-1|TRBV6-5|.|.
CASSNDRSNTEAFF
TGTGCCAGCAGTAACGACAGGTCGAACACTGAAGCTTTCTTT
>TRBJ1-2|TRBV10-3|.|TRBD1
CAISGDRALGGYGYTF
TGTGCCATCAGTGGGGACAGGGCCCTTGGGGGGTATGGCTACACCTTC
>TRBJ2-3|TRBV5-1|.|.
CASSLTGSTDTQYF
TGCGCCAGCAGCTTGACAGGAAGCACAGATACGCAGTATTTT
>TRBJ1-6|TRBV7-6|.|TRBD1
CASSARQGGAYNSPLHF
TGTGCCAGCAGCGCCCGACAGGGTGGTGCCTATAATTCACCCCTCCACTTT
>TRBJ2-1|TRBV11-2|.|.
CASSPFRSAGGTNEQFF
TGTGCCAGCAGCCCTTTTCGGAGCGCGGGTGGCACCAATGAGCAGTTCTTC
>TRBJ2-7|TRBV28|once|.
CASSLWDSSYEQYF
TGTGCCAGCAGTTTATGGGACAGCTCCTACGAGCAGTACTTC
>TRBJ2-5|TRBV7-3|.|TRBD2
CASSLSSGQETQYF
TGTGCCAGCAGCTTGTCTAGCGGACAAGAGACCCAGTACTTC
>TRBJ2-2|TRBV24-1|once|.
CATKTPNTGELFF
TGTGCCACCAAAACACCGAACACCGGGGAGCTGTTTTTT
>TRBJ2-3|TRBV4-1|few|TRBD2
CASSQETPGGRTDTQYF
TGCGCCAGCAGCCAAGAAACTCCCGGGGGGAGGACAGATACGCAGTATTTT
>TRBJ2-1|TRBV10-2|.|.
CASSESKTGPSYNEQFF
TGCGCCAGCAGTGAGTCGAAGACAGGACCTTCCTACAATGAGCAGTTCTTC
>TRBJ2-1|TRBV27|.|.
CASSLIPPGRYNEQFF
TGTGCCAGCAGCCTCATTCCCCCAGGGCGTTACAATGAGCAGTTCTTC
>TRBJ2-3|TRBV3-1/TRBV3-2|.|TRBD1
CASSQESWTGDPSTDTQYF
TGTGCCAGCAGCCAAGAGTCGTGGACAGGGGACCCCTCCACAGATACGCAGTATTTT
>TRBJ2-1|TRBV7-9|.|.
CASRPEALRYNEQFF
TGTGCCAGCAGACCCGAGGCCCTACGCTACAATGAGCAGTTCTTC
>TRBJ2-2|TRBV25-1|.|.
CASSETPGVTGELFF
TGTGCCAGCAGTGAAACCCCCGGGGTCACCGGGGAGCTGTTTTTT
>TRBJ2-1|TRBV27|.|.
CASGSYRAEQFF
TGTGCCAGCGGGTCTTACAGGGCTGAGCAGTTCTTC
>TRBJ2-1|TRBV28|.|TRBD2
CASSPNYSGRGHNEQFF
TGTGCCAGCAGTCCCAACTATAGCGGGAGGGGACACAATGAGCAGTTCTTC
>TRBJ2-5|TRBV11-3|once|.
CASSFELDSVKGETQYF
TGTGCCAGCAGCTTCGAACTCGACAGCGTTAAAGGGGAGACCCAGTACTTC
>TRBJ1-1|TRBV18|.|.
CASLSPSEGNTEAFF
TGTGCCAGCCTATCGCCCTCGGAGGGGAACACTGAAGCTTTCTTT
>TRBJ1-5|TRBV27|.|TRBD1
CASSIGGTGISNQPQHF
TGTGCCAGCAGTATTGGCGGGACAGGCATTAGCAATCAGCCCCAGCATTTT
>TRBJ1-1|TRBV28|.|.
CASWVTAGIEAFF
TGTGCCAGCTGGGTGACCGCAGGGATTGAAGCTTTCTTT
>TRBJ1-4|TRBV21-1|.|.
CASSKGGRGNEKLFF
TGTGCCAGCAGCAAAGGGGGGAGGGGCAATGAAAAACTGTTTTTT
>TRBJ2-5|TRBV7-3|.|TRBD2
CASSLIGSGRGEETQYF
TGTGCCAGCAGCCTGATAGGTAGCGGGAGAGGGGAAGAGACCCAGTACTTC
>TRBJ1-1|TRBV7-8|.|.
CASSLGEWTEAFF
TGTGCCAGCAGCTTAGGAGAATGGACTGAAGCTTTCTTT
>TRBJ2-2|TRBV11-2|.|.
CASSFRDTGELFF
TGTGCCAGCAGCTTCCGGGACACCGGGGAGCTGTTTTTT
>TRBJ2-1|TRBV12-3/TRBV12-4|.|.
CASSRETYNEQFF
TGTGCCAGCTCCCGGGAGACCTACAATGAGCAGTTCTTC
>TRBJ2-1|TRBV27|.|TRBD2
CASTPGWTRWFNEQFF
TGTGCCAGTACCCCCGGTTGGACTAGGTGGTTCAATGAGCAGTTCTTC
>TRBJ1-5|TRBV6-5|.|.
CASRKQGAGQPQHF
TGTGCCAGCCGCAAACAGGGAGCAGGTCAGCCCCAGCATTTT
>TRBJ2-1|TRBV19|.|.
CASSIGGVREQFF
TGTGCCAGTAGTATAGGGGGGGTGCGAGAGCAGTTCTTC
>TRBJ2-5|TRBV10-2|.|TRBD2
CASSGTSGRSGETQYF
TGCGCCAGCAGTGGAACTAGCGGGAGGAGCGGAGAGACCCAGTACTTC
>TRBJ1-6|TRBV15|.|.
CATSRKPGNSPLHF
TGTGCCACCAGCAGAAAACCCGGGAATTCACCCCTCCACTTT
>TRBJ1-5|TRBV4-1|few|.
CASSQDSIRAADNQPQHF
TGCGCCAGCAGCCAAGATTCGATCAGGGCGGCGGACAATCAGCCCCAGCATTTT
>TRBJ1-2|TRBV7-9|.|TRBD1
CASSLGQGGSYGYTF
TGTGCCAGCAGCCTGGGACAGGGTGGGTCCTATGGCTACACCTTC
>TRBJ2-7|TRBV2|.|TRBD2
CASSDVGLAPKEQYF
TGTGCCAGCAGTGACGTCGGACTAGCGCCAAAAGAGCAGTACTTC